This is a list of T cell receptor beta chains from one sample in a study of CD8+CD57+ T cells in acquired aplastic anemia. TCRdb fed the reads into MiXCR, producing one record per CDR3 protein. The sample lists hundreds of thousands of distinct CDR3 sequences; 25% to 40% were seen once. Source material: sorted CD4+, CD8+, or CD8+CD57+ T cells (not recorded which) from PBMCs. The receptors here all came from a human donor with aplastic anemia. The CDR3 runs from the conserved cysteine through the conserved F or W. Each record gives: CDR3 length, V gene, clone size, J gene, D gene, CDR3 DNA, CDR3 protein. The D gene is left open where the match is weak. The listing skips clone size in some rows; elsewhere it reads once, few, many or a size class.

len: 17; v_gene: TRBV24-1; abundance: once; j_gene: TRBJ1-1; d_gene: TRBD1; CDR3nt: TGTGCCAGCAGTTACGGGACAGGGACGGCTTTGAGTACTGAAGCTTTTTTT; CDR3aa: CASSYGTGTALSTEAFF
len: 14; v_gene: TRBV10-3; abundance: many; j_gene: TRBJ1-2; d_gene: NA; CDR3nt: TGTGCCAGCAGCGACCCGGACAGATTCTATGGCTACACCTTC; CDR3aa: CASSDPDRFYGYTF
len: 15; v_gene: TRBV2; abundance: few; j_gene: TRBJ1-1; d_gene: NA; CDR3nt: TGTGCCAGCCGATCGGGAGGGGGATATAGCACTGAAGCTTTCTTT; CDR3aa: CASRSGGGYSTEAFF
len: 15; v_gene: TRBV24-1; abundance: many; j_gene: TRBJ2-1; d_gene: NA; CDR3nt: TGTGCCACCAGTGATCCGGACGGCTCCTACAATGAGCAGTTCTTC; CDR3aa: CATSDPDGSYNEQFF
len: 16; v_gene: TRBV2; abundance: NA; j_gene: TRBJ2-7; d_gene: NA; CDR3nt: TGTGCCAGCAGTGATCGCTCGGGGGCGAAGTTAAGCGAGCAGTACTTC; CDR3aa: CASSDRSGAKLSEQYF
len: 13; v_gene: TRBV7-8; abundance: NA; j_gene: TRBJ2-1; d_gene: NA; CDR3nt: TGTGCCAGCAGCGTTGGGCCGGTCAATGAGCAGTTCTTC; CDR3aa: CASSVGPVNEQFF
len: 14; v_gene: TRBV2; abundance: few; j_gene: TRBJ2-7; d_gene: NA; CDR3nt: TGTGCCAGCTCACCCTTCGGGGTTTCCTACGAGCAGTACTTC; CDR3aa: CASSPFGVSYEQYF
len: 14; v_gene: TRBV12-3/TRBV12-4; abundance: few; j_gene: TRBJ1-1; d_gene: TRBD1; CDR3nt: TGTGCCAGCAGATTCGGACAGGCGAACACTGAAGCTTTCTTT; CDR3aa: CASRFGQANTEAFF
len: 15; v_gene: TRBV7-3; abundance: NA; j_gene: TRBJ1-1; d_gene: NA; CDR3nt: TGTGCCAGCAGCTTAATGCGGGGGGTGGGCACTGAAGCTTTCTTT; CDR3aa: CASSLMRGVGTEAFF
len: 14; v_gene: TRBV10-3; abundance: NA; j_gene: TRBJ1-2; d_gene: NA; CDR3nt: TGTGCCATCAGTGTGGGGGGCGTGAACTATGGCTACACCTTC; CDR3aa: CAISVGGVNYGYTF
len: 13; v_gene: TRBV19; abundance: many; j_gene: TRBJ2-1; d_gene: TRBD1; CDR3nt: TGTGCCAGCAGCTCAGGACAGGGGAATGAGCAGTTCTTC; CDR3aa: CASSSGQGNEQFF
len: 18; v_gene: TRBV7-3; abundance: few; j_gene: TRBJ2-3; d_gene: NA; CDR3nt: TGTGCCAGCAGCCTAAGCAGGGGTGGTAGCGGGAGCACAGATACGCAGTATTTT; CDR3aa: CASSLSRGGSGSTDTQYF
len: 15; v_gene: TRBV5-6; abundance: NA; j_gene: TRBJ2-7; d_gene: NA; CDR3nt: TGTGCCAGCAGCCCCCGGCAAATCGTCTCCTACGAGCAGTACTTC; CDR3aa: CASSPRQIVSYEQYF
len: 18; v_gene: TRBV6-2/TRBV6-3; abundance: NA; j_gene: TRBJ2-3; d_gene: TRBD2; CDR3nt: TGTGCCAGCAGTTACTCGTGGCTAGCGGGGGTAAACACAGATACGCAGTATTTT; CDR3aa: CASSYSWLAGVNTDTQYF
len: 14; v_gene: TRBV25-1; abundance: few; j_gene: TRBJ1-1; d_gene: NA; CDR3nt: TGTGCCAGCAGGAGCAGGGGCGTCAGTACTGAAGCTTTCTTT; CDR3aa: CASRSRGVSTEAFF
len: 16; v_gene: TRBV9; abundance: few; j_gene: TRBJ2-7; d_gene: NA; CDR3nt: TGTGCCAGCAGCGTAGATTCCGGGCACCATTATGGCGAGCAGTACTTC; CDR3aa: CASSVDSGHHYGEQYF
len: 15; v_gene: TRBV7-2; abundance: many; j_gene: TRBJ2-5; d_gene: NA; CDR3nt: TGTGCCAGCAGCCCTTTCAGGGGCCATCAAGAGACCCAGTACTTC; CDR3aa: CASSPFRGHQETQYF
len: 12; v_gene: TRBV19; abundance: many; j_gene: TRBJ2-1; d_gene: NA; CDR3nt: TGTGCCAGTACCTCAAGGAGGGATGAGCAGTTCTTC; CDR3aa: CASTSRRDEQFF
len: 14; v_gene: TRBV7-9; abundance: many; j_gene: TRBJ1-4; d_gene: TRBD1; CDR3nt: TGTGCCAGCAGTTCGGACAGGCGTAATGAAAAACTGTTTTTT; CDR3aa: CASSSDRRNEKLFF
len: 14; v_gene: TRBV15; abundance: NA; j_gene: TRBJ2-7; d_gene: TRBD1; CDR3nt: TGTGCCACCAGCAGAGATTTTTCAGGGGGCGAGCAGTACTTC; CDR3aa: CATSRDFSGGEQYF
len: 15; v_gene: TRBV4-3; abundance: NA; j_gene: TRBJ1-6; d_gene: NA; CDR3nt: TGCGCCAGCACCCCGACCCGAGGACGCCCTTCACCCCTCCACTTT; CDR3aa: CASTPTRGRPSPLHF
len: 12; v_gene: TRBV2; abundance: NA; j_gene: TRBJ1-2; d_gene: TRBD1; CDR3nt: TGTGCCAGCAGGGACAGGGAAACGGGCTACACCTTC; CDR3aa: CASRDRETGYTF
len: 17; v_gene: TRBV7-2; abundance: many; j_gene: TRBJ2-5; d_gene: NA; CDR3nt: TGTGCCAGCAGCTTTGCCTCCACAGGGAATAACCAAGAGACCCAGTACTTC; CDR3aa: CASSFASTGNNQETQYF
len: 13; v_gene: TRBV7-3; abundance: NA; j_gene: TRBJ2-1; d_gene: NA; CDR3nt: TGTGCCAGCAGGTTCCAGACAATCAGTGAGCAGTTCTTC; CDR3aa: CASRFQTISEQFF
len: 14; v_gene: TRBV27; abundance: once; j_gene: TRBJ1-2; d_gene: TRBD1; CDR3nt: TGTGCCAGCAGTTTATCGGGACAGGGCTATGGCTACACCTTC; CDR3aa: CASSLSGQGYGYTF
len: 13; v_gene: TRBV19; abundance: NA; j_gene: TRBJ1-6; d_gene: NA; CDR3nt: TGTGCCAGTAGTTTCGAGGGAGATTCACCCCTCCACTTT; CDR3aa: CASSFEGDSPLHF
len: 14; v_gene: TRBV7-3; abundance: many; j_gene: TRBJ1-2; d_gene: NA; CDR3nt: TGTGCCAGCAGCCAATCGGCAGGGTCGGTTGGCTACACCTTC; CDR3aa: CASSQSAGSVGYTF
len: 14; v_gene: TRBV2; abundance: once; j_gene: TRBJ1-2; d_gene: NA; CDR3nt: TGTGCCAGCACCGAATGGGGCGATGGCTATGGCTACACCTTC; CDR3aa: CASTEWGDGYGYTF
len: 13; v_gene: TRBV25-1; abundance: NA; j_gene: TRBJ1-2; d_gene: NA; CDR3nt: TGTGCCAGCAGTGCAAAGGGTTACTATGGCTACACCTTC; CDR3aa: CASSAKGYYGYTF
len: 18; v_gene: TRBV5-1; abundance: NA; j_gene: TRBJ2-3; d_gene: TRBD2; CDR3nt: TGCGCCAGCAGCTTGTATGGCGGGAGGACCACTTTGGGCGATACGCAGTATTTT; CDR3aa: CASSLYGGRTTLGDTQYF
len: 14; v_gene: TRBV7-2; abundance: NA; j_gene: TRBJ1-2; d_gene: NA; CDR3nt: TGTGCCAGCAGCCACGGGAGGGACAACTATGGCTACACCTTC; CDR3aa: CASSHGRDNYGYTF
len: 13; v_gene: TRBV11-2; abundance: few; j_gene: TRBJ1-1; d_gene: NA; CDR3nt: TGTGCCAGCAGCTCGCGGGGGAACACTGAAGCTTTCTTT; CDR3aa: CASSSRGNTEAFF
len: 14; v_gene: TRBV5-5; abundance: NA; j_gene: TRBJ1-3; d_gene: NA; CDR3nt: TGTGCCAGCAGCTCTAGAAGCTCTGGAAACACCATATATTTT; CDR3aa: CASSSRSSGNTIYF
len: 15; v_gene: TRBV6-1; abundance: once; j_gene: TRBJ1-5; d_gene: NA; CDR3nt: TGTGCCAGCAGTGAAAACAGCGAAAGACGTCAGCCCCAGCATTTT; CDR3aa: CASSENSERRQPQHF
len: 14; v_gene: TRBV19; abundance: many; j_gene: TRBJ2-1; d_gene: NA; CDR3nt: TGTGCCAGTAGTGCCGGGGTCACCGGCAATGAGCAGTTCTTC; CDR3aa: CASSAGVTGNEQFF
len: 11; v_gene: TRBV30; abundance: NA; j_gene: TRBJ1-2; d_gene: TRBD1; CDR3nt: TGTGCCTGGGGGACAGCCTATGGCTACACCTTC; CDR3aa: CAWGTAYGYTF
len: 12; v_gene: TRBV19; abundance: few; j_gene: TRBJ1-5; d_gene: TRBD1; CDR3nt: TGTGCTAGGGGACAGCCTGATCAGCCCCAGCATTTT; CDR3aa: CARGQPDQPQHF
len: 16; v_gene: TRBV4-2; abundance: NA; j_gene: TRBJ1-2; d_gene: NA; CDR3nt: TGTGCCAGCAGCCAAGAAAGGCAGGGAGATCCCTATGGCTACACCTTC; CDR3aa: CASSQERQGDPYGYTF
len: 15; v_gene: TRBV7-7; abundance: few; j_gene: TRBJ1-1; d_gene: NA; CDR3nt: TGTGCTAGCAGCCCCACTCCGGGCGCCCACACTGAAGCTTTCTTT; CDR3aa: CASSPTPGAHTEAFF
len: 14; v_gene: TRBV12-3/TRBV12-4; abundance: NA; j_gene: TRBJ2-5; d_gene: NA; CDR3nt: TGTGCCAGCAGTTTTCACACTATGGGAGAGACCCAGTACTTC; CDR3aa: CASSFHTMGETQYF
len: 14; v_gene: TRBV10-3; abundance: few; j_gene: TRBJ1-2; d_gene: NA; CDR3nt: TGTGCCAGCAGTGATTGGCAGGGCCGGGTCGGCTACACCTTC; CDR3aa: CASSDWQGRVGYTF
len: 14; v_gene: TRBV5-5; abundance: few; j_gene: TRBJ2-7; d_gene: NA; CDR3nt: TGTGCCAGCAGCTTGGTTCCGGGGAACGACGAGCAGTACTTC; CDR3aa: CASSLVPGNDEQYF
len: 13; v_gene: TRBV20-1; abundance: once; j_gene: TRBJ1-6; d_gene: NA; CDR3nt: TGCAGTGCGGTCGACGTTACGGGCTCACCCCTCCACTTT; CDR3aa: CSAVDVTGSPLHF
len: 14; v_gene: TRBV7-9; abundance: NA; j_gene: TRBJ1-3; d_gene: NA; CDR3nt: TGTGCCAGCACCTCCTTCAGGAACGGAAACACCATATATTTT; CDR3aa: CASTSFRNGNTIYF
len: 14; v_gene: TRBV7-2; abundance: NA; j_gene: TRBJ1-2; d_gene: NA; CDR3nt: TGTGCCAGCAGTCTCGGGGGGGCTTCGGGAGGGAACACCTTC; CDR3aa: CASSLGGASGGNTF
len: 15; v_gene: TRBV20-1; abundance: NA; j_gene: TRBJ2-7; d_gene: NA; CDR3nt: TGCAGTGCGTCTGCCAGGGGTGGGGGCTGGGACGAGCAGTACTTC; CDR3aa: CSASARGGGWDEQYF
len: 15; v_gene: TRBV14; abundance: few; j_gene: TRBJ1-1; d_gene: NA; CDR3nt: TGTGCCAGCAGCCAAGATGGGAACATGAACACTGAAGCTTTCTTT; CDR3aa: CASSQDGNMNTEAFF
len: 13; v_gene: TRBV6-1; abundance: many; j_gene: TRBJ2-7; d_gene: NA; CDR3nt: TGTGCCAGCAGTCAGGGGACATTTGCCGAGCAGTACTTC; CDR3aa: CASSQGTFAEQYF
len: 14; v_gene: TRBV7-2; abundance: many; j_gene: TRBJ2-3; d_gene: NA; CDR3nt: TGTGCCAGCAGCTTAGCGGGGGGACTAGATACGCAGTATTTT; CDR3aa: CASSLAGGLDTQYF
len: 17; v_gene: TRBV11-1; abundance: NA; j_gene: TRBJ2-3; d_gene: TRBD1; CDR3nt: TGTGCCAGCAGCTTATTAGGGACAGGGGTCTACACAGATACGCAGTATTTT; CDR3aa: CASSLLGTGVYTDTQYF
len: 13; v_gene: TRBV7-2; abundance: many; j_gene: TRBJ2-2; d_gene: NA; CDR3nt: TGTGCCAGCAGCCAAGACCTGGCCGGGGAGCTGTTTTTT; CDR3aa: CASSQDLAGELFF
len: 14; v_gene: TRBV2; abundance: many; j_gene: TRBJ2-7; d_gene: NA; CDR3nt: TGTGCCAGCAGTGTCCTTGAGGGCCCCTACGAGCAGTACTTC; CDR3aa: CASSVLEGPYEQYF
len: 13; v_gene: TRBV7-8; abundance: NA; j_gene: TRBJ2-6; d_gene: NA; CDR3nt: TGTGCCAGCGCCGACTCTGGGGCCAACGTCCTGACTTTC; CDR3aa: CASADSGANVLTF
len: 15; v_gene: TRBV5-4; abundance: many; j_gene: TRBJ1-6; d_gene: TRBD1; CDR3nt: TGTGCCAGCAGCGGGGGACAGGGGGCTAACTCACCCCTCCACTTT; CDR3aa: CASSGGQGANSPLHF
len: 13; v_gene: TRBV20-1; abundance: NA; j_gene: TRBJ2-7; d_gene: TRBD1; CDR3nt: TGCAGTGCTCTAAGGGACAGGACATACGAGCAGTACTTC; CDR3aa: CSALRDRTYEQYF